This entry describes one T cell receptor (beta chain). Original analysis: Amplification of reference gene primers provided the estimated nucleated cell counts. Assay: immunoSEQ multiplex PCR; the TCRdb copy retains only in-frame clones and omits some. D and trimming come from the DNA, and the V and J calls and clone size come from that table. The sample yields 150,000 to 250,000 clones, approximately 83% seen once. J gave up 7 bases and V 9 bases, and 9 bases lay outside the gene matches. The germline CDR1 and CDR2 sequences are LNHDA and SQIVND (reference sequence). The length of the CDR3 is 14 residues. This entry comes from a study of blood T cell repertoires in COVID-19.

The chain joins TRBV19 to TRBJ2-2; 9 bases align to TRBD1. The specimen was PBMCs or T cells enriched from blood (not recorded which). This sequence was found in a middle-aged man who had recovered from COVID-19. The CDR3: CASRTGEYIGELFF. The CDR3 nucleotides read TGTGCCAGCCGGACAGGGGAGTACATCGGGGAGCTGTTTTTT.